The rows below give T cell receptor beta chains drawn from one sample of a study of blood T cells in healthy people across ages. MiXCR was run by TCRdb on the 5' RACE reads, yielding one entry per CDR3 protein. The sample has more than 500,000 distinct CDR3 sequences; 27% are singletons. What was sequenced was blood. These receptors all stem from a woman in her 70s in good health. CDR3s leave out the opening cysteine and the closing phenylalanine or tryptophan.

TRBV25-1	TRBJ1-1	ASSGSGGLIAF
TRBV7-2	TRBJ1-4	ASGRTGTNEKLF
TRBV7-2	TRBJ1-1	ASSLLTGRNTEAF
TRBV9	TRBJ1-2	ASSGGGRGTAGYT
TRBV5-1	TRBJ2-1	ASSLAGSGWSNEQF
TRBV7-2	TRBJ2-5	ASSLGSGVSQETQY
TRBV20-1	TRBJ2-7	SARDARGTFYEQY
TRBV7-6	TRBJ1-4	ASSSFEEKLF
TRBV4-2	TRBJ2-3	ASSPGGPRIDTQY
TRBV6-6	TRBJ2-1	ASRDTTGYNEQF
TRBV11-2	TRBJ2-2	ASSLHRTSGGAGTTGELF
TRBV5-1	TRBJ1-2	ASRSGDSALRYT
TRBV2	TRBJ2-5	ASSEWGSGGQETQY
TRBV18	TRBJ1-4	ASSPDRVTEKLF
TRBV6-5	TRBJ1-1	ASRTGGRTEAF
TRBV5-1	TRBJ1-2	ASSLVGGGFGYGYT
TRBV20-1	TRBJ1-1	SAPTGGMGGTEAF
TRBV6-2/TRBV6-3	TRBJ1-2	ASSYSARAGGYT
TRBV6-2/TRBV6-3	NA	ASSSRGEGNEQF
TRBV20-1	TRBJ2-7	SAGPSNEQY
TRBV28	TRBJ2-3	ASSFQRSSTDTQY
TRBV6-6	TRBJ2-2	ASSYSAGSNPGELF